Listed below are T cell receptor beta chains from one sample, sequenced in a study of cytomegalovirus exposure and HLA in healthy donors. Here immunoSEQ multiplex PCR was the method, and the copy in TCRdb shows in-frame clones only, minus some. Of about 94,000 clones in the sample, around 8% were seen once. The source material was PBMCs. The receptors stem from a man in his forties or fifties in good health and CMV-seronegative. Both conserved end residues are part of each CDR3. A D gene is named only where the DNA matches it firmly. Only part of the rows carry a size: once, few, many, or a class if the clone is expanded.

. . TRBJ2-7 12 TRBV10-3 TGTGCCATCAGTCGAGAAACCCACGAGCAGTACTTC CAISRETHEQYF
. few TRBJ2-5 15 TRBV7-9 TGTGCCAGCAGCTTAGATTTGACAGATGCGGAGACCCAGTACTTC CASSLDLTDAETQYF
. few TRBJ1-2 13 TRBV6-1 TGTGCCAGCAACCCGTCGAGGGACTATGGCTACACCTTC CASNPSRDYGYTF
TRBD2 few TRBJ2-3 16 TRBV6-1 TGTGCCAGCAGTGTGGGACTAGCGGGGGGCACAGATACGCAGTATTTT CASSVGLAGGTDTQYF
TRBD1 . TRBJ1-1 15 TRBV5-1 TGCGCCAGCGTCCAGGGGGCTGCGGGGGACACTGAAGCTTTCTTT CASVQGAAGDTEAFF
. few TRBJ1-1 14 TRBV19 TGTGCCAGTAGTATGTCGAGGGTTGTAGCTGAAGCTTTCTTT CASSMSRVVAEAFF
. . TRBJ1-4 11 TRBV20-1 TGCAGTGCTAGCCTCTCCGAAAAACTGTTTTTT CSASLSEKLFF
. few TRBJ2-5 16 TRBV21-1 TGTGCCAGCAGCAAAGTGGCTAGCGGGGGGCAAGAGACCCAGTACTTC CASSKVASGGQETQYF
TRBD2 . TRBJ2-2 17 TRBV11-2 TGTGCCAGCAGCAAACGGACTAGCGGGGCGAACACCGGGGAGCTGTTTTTT CASSKRTSGANTGELFF
. . TRBJ2-2 12 TRBV7-3 TGTGCCAGCAGCTTATATACCGGGGAGCTGTTTTTT CASSLYTGELFF